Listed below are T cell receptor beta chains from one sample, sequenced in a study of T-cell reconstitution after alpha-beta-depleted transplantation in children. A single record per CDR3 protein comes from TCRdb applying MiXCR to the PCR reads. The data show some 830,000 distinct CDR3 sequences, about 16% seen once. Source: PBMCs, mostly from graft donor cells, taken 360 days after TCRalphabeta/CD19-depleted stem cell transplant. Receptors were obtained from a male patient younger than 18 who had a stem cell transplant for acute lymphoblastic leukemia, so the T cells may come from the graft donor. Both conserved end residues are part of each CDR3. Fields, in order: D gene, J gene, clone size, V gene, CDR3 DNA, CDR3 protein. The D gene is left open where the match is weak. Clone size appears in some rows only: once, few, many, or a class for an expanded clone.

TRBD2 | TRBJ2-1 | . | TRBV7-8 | TGTGCCAGCAGCTCCGGACTAGCGGGAGTGAGGAATGAGCAGTTCTTC | CASSSGLAGVRNEQFF
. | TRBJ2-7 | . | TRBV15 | TGTGCCACCAGCAGAAGACAGAGGGGGGACTACGAGCAGTACTTC | CATSRRQRGDYEQYF
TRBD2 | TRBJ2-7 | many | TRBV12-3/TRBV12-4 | TGTGCCAGCAGTCCTAGGACTAGCGGTCCCTACGAGCAGTACTTC | CASSPRTSGPYEQYF
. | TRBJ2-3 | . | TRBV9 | TGTGCCAGCAGCGTGACGGGAGCCCCAGATACGCAGTATTTT | CASSVTGAPDTQYF
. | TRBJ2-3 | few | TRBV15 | TGTGCCACCAGCAGAATAGGGTGGGATACGCAGTATTTT | CATSRIGWDTQYF
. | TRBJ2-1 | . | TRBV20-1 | TGCAGTGCTAGAGATGCGCTAGCGCGGCGGGAGCAGTTCTTC | CSARDALARREQFF
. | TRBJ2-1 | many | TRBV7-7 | TGTGCCAGCAGCTTAGCGCTGGGGGATGTGAATCAGGAGCAGTTCTTC | CASSLALGDVNQEQFF
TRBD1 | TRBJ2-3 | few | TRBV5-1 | TGCGCCAGCAGCTTGGTATTGACAGGGGGTAGCACAGATACGCAGTATTTT | CASSLVLTGGSTDTQYF
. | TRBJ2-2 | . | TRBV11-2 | TGTGCCAGCAGCTTAGGGGGTTTAGAGCGGTACACCGGGGAGCTGTTTTTT | CASSLGGLERYTGELFF
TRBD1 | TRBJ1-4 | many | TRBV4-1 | TGCGCCAGCAGCCCCCCCGGGACAGGGGGCGAAAAACTGTTTTTT | CASSPPGTGGEKLFF